The following is a TCR beta chain sequence with its context. This entry is derived from a study of blood T cell repertoires in COVID-19. Turning to the study itself: There were acute and convalescent COVID-19 samples, and they came from the United States, Italy and Spain.

Study processing details: Estimation of nucleated cell counts relied on the amplification of reference gene primers. Measured with immunoSEQ multiplex PCR; TCRdb has only the in-frame clones, and not every one. V and J calls and clone size are given by that table; D and trimming were obtained from the DNA. This sample yields approximately 120,000 clones, of which approximately 71% are seen a single time; about 2.2% belongs to the top ten. The TCR comes from a woman between 65 and 79 years old with acute or convalescent COVID-19. Source material: peripheral blood.

CDR3 loop: CASVGTGATGELFF. The CDR3 DNA reads as TGTGCCAGCGTCGGGACAGGGGCCACCGGGGAGCTGTTTTTT. J is TRBJ2-2 and V is TRBV3-1 (or the pseudogene TRBV3-2); 10 nucleotides agree with TRBD1. CDR3 length: 14 amino acids. V lost 8 bases to trimming and J lost 4 bases; unmatched junction nucleotides: 4. Per germline, CDR1 LGHDT and CDR2 YNNKEL (reference sequence).